The rows below give T cell receptor beta chains drawn from one sample of a study of T cell responses to AZD1222 COVID-19 vaccine. Sequenced by immunoSEQ multiplex PCR; TCRdb stores in-frame clones only, minus some. The sample has approximately 190,000 clones, 94% seen once. The sequences come from peripheral blood, collected on day 0 of AZD1222 vaccination. These receptors originate from an adult in good health. CDR3s include the opening cysteine and the closing phenylalanine or tryptophan. D genes are given only for firm matches. Some rows have no size entry. The others give once, few or many, or a class for an expanded clone.

V gene: TRBV7-2
clone size: .
J gene: TRBJ2-7
D gene: TRBD1
CDR3 DNA: TGTGCCAGCAGCCCGGGACAGGGGATGGTTGGGCAGTACTTC
CDR3 protein: CASSPGQGMVGQYF

V gene: TRBV7-3
clone size: .
J gene: TRBJ2-3
D gene: TRBD2
CDR3 DNA: TGTGCCAGCAGCTTACAGGCCGGGAGGGGGGCAGATACGCAGTATTTT
CDR3 protein: CASSLQAGRGADTQYF

V gene: TRBV9
clone size: .
J gene: TRBJ2-3
D gene: TRBD2
CDR3 DNA: TGTGCCAGCAGCGTTAAGCAGCGGGAGAGCGATACGCAGTATTTT
CDR3 protein: CASSVKQRESDTQYF

V gene: TRBV5-1
clone size: .
J gene: TRBJ2-7
D gene: TRBD1
CDR3 DNA: TGCGCCAGCAGCTTGGGACAGGGGAACGAGCAGTACTTC
CDR3 protein: CASSLGQGNEQYF

V gene: TRBV3-1/TRBV3-2
clone size: .
J gene: TRBJ1-2
D gene: .
CDR3 DNA: TGTGCCAGCAGCCCAACACGGGTGTTTTATGGCTACACCTTC
CDR3 protein: CASSPTRVFYGYTF

V gene: TRBV9
clone size: .
J gene: TRBJ1-1
D gene: TRBD1
CDR3 DNA: TGTGCCAGCAGCGTAGATGGCCGTCGACAGGGGGAACGAGCTTTCTTT
CDR3 protein: CASSVDGRRQGERAFF

V gene: TRBV7-8
clone size: few
J gene: TRBJ1-1
D gene: .
CDR3 DNA: TGTGCCAGCAGCTTACGGGGCGCGGGCACTGAAGCTTTCTTT
CDR3 protein: CASSLRGAGTEAFF

V gene: TRBV7-6
clone size: .
J gene: TRBJ2-7
D gene: TRBD1
CDR3 DNA: TGTGCCAGCAGCAACCGGGACAGGCTATCCTACGAGCAGTACTTC
CDR3 protein: CASSNRDRLSYEQYF

V gene: TRBV29-1
clone size: once
J gene: TRBJ2-1
D gene: .
CDR3 DNA: TGCAGCGTTGGGGTTGGGTCAGGGTTCGACAATGAGCAGTTCTTC
CDR3 protein: CSVGVGSGFDNEQFF

V gene: TRBV7-2
clone size: once
J gene: TRBJ2-7
D gene: .
CDR3 DNA: TGTGCCAGCAGCTTAGGGACCTACGAGCAGTACTTC
CDR3 protein: CASSLGTYEQYF

V gene: TRBV29-1
clone size: .
J gene: TRBJ2-3
D gene: TRBD2
CDR3 DNA: TGCAGCGTTGAGGGGGGAACTAGCGGGACAGATACGCAGTATTTT
CDR3 protein: CSVEGGTSGTDTQYF

V gene: TRBV30
clone size: once
J gene: TRBJ1-1
D gene: .
CDR3 DNA: TGTGCCTGGACTGAGAGGGGGGGAACTGAAGCTTTCTTT
CDR3 protein: CAWTERGGTEAFF

V gene: TRBV27
clone size: .
J gene: TRBJ2-2
D gene: TRBD2
CDR3 DNA: TGTGCCAGCAGACAAGCGGGAACCGGGGAGCTGTTTTTT
CDR3 protein: CASRQAGTGELFF

V gene: TRBV7-6
clone size: .
J gene: TRBJ2-1
D gene: .
CDR3 DNA: TGTGCCAGCAGTCTCCTTGGTGGGGGCGGGCGACGCTCCTACAATGAGCAGTTCTTC
CDR3 protein: CASSLLGGGGRRSYNEQFF

V gene: TRBV28
clone size: .
J gene: TRBJ1-1
D gene: .
CDR3 DNA: TGTGCCAGCAGTTTCCGAGGCCCCACTGAAGCTTTCTTT
CDR3 protein: CASSFRGPTEAFF

V gene: TRBV15
clone size: .
J gene: TRBJ1-3
D gene: TRBD1
CDR3 DNA: TGTGCCACCAGCAGAGAACAGGGGGCGAGAGGAAACACCATATATTTT
CDR3 protein: CATSREQGARGNTIYF

V gene: TRBV3-1/TRBV3-2
clone size: .
J gene: TRBJ1-5
D gene: .
CDR3 DNA: TGTGCCAGCAGCCTTCAGATCAATCAGCCCCAGCATTTT
CDR3 protein: CASSLQINQPQHF

V gene: TRBV5-1
clone size: .
J gene: TRBJ1-1
D gene: .
CDR3 DNA: TGCGCCAGCAGTAGGGGGATTAACACTGAAGCTTTCTTT
CDR3 protein: CASSRGINTEAFF

V gene: TRBV30
clone size: once
J gene: TRBJ1-2
D gene: TRBD1
CDR3 DNA: TGTGCCTGGGCTACAGGGGGCGCGAACGGCTACACCTTC
CDR3 protein: CAWATGGANGYTF

V gene: TRBV4-3
clone size: .
J gene: TRBJ1-6
D gene: .
CDR3 DNA: TGCGCCAGCAGCCAAGTTCGGACAGTTGGTTCACCCCTCCACTTT
CDR3 protein: CASSQVRTVGSPLHF

V gene: TRBV6-5
clone size: .
J gene: TRBJ1-3
D gene: .
CDR3 DNA: TGTGCCAGCAGCAAGTCCTCTGGAAACACCATATATTTT
CDR3 protein: CASSKSSGNTIYF

V gene: TRBV7-9
clone size: .
J gene: TRBJ2-2
D gene: TRBD1
CDR3 DNA: TGTGCCAGCAGCGGAAAGACAGGGGGCCACGGGGAGCTGTTTTTT
CDR3 protein: CASSGKTGGHGELFF

V gene: TRBV11-1
clone size: .
J gene: TRBJ2-7
D gene: .
CDR3 DNA: TGTGCCAGCAGCCCCATGACAGGCTACTCCTACGAGCAGTACTTC
CDR3 protein: CASSPMTGYSYEQYF

V gene: TRBV10-3
clone size: .
J gene: TRBJ1-6
D gene: TRBD1
CDR3 DNA: TGTGCCATCAGCAGACAGGGGGCGAGTTCACCCCTCCACTTT
CDR3 protein: CAISRQGASSPLHF

V gene: TRBV19
clone size: .
J gene: TRBJ2-7
D gene: .
CDR3 DNA: TGTGCCAGTTCGACGGGCCGGGACCCATACGAGCAGTACTTC
CDR3 protein: CASSTGRDPYEQYF

V gene: TRBV7-3
clone size: .
J gene: TRBJ2-3
D gene: .
CDR3 DNA: TGTGCCAGCAGCTTAGACGGGGGGCGCATCGATACGCAGTATTTT
CDR3 protein: CASSLDGGRIDTQYF

V gene: TRBV7-9
clone size: .
J gene: TRBJ2-7
D gene: .
CDR3 DNA: TGTGCCAGTCTGAAGGGGATTGATTACGAGCAGTACTTC
CDR3 protein: CASLKGIDYEQYF

V gene: TRBV29-1
clone size: .
J gene: TRBJ2-7
D gene: TRBD2
CDR3 DNA: TGCAGCGCCCTGACTAGCGGCTACGAGCAGTACTTC
CDR3 protein: CSALTSGYEQYF

V gene: TRBV7-8
clone size: .
J gene: TRBJ2-7
D gene: TRBD2
CDR3 DNA: TGTGCCAGCAGCTTAGCGAGCGGGAGTAAATACGAGCAGTACTTC
CDR3 protein: CASSLASGSKYEQYF

V gene: TRBV5-1
clone size: few
J gene: TRBJ1-1
D gene: TRBD1
CDR3 DNA: TGCGCCAGCAGCTTGCAACCGGGACAGGCCACTGAAGCTTTCTTT
CDR3 protein: CASSLQPGQATEAFF

V gene: TRBV28
clone size: .
J gene: TRBJ2-7
D gene: TRBD2
CDR3 DNA: TGTGCCAGCAGTTTAGGGCTAGCGGGAACATCCGAGCAGTACTTC
CDR3 protein: CASSLGLAGTSEQYF

V gene: TRBV11-2
clone size: .
J gene: TRBJ2-7
D gene: TRBD2
CDR3 DNA: TGTGCCAGCAGCTTAGTGGTGGCTAGCGGGATTGTGGTGGAGCAGTACTTC
CDR3 protein: CASSLVVASGIVVEQYF

V gene: TRBV24-1
clone size: .
J gene: TRBJ2-6
D gene: .
CDR3 DNA: TGTGCCACCAGTGTAGGGAAGGGTGGAAGCTCTGGGGCCAACGTCCTGACTTTC
CDR3 protein: CATSVGKGGSSGANVLTF

V gene: TRBV2
clone size: .
J gene: TRBJ2-7
D gene: TRBD2
CDR3 DNA: TGTGCCACCTCGACTAGCGGGTCCTACGAGCAGTACTTC
CDR3 protein: CATSTSGSYEQYF

V gene: TRBV6-1
clone size: .
J gene: TRBJ2-2
D gene: .
CDR3 DNA: TGTGCCAGCAGTGAAGAAGGGGGAAAGCCCGGGGAGCTGTTTTTT
CDR3 protein: CASSEEGGKPGELFF

V gene: TRBV18
clone size: .
J gene: TRBJ2-5
D gene: TRBD1
CDR3 DNA: TGTGCCAGCTCCCGTCGGACAGGGGGCATAGAGACCCAGTACTTC
CDR3 protein: CASSRRTGGIETQYF

V gene: TRBV7-6
clone size: many
J gene: TRBJ2-3
D gene: TRBD2
CDR3 DNA: TGTGCCAGCAGCAAGAGAGGGGTCCCTAGCGGGGGCCTCACAGATACGCAGTATTTT
CDR3 protein: CASSKRGVPSGGLTDTQYF

V gene: TRBV28
clone size: .
J gene: TRBJ2-1
D gene: .
CDR3 DNA: TGTGCCAGCAGTTTCGATAATGAGCAGTTCTTC
CDR3 protein: CASSFDNEQFF

V gene: TRBV28
clone size: .
J gene: TRBJ1-1
D gene: .
CDR3 DNA: TGTGCCAGCAGTTTGGATAGGGACCATGAAGCTTTCTTT
CDR3 protein: CASSLDRDHEAFF

V gene: TRBV28
clone size: once
J gene: TRBJ1-1
D gene: TRBD1
CDR3 DNA: TGTGCCAGCAGTCTGGACAGGGGGGGAACTGAAGCTTTCTTT
CDR3 protein: CASSLDRGGTEAFF

V gene: TRBV5-1
clone size: .
J gene: TRBJ1-5
D gene: TRBD1
CDR3 DNA: TGCGCCAGCAGCCCCGGGACAGGGGGCGTCAGCAATCAGCCCCAGCATTTT
CDR3 protein: CASSPGTGGVSNQPQHF

V gene: TRBV19
clone size: .
J gene: TRBJ2-7
D gene: .
CDR3 DNA: TGTGCCAGCCGAGGGGTCCCGAACGACGAGCAGTACTTC
CDR3 protein: CASRGVPNDEQYF

V gene: TRBV4-3
clone size: .
J gene: TRBJ2-3
D gene: .
CDR3 DNA: TGCGCCAGCAGCCAAGATGCCAGCACAGATACGCAGTATTTT
CDR3 protein: CASSQDASTDTQYF

V gene: TRBV6-1
clone size: .
J gene: TRBJ1-2
D gene: .
CDR3 DNA: TGTGCCAGCAGTGAAAGAGAAGGGAATCATGGCTACACCTTC
CDR3 protein: CASSEREGNHGYTF

V gene: TRBV27
clone size: once
J gene: TRBJ1-6
D gene: .
CDR3 DNA: TGTGCCAGCAGTTTAAAATCCGGGGCTAGCTCCTATAATTCACCCCTCCACTTT
CDR3 protein: CASSLKSGASSYNSPLHF